These 20 T cell receptor beta chains originate from one sample sequenced in a study of CD8 T cells in Susac syndrome. A quantity of about 0.5 to 1 ug RNA underwent reverse transcription using random hexamers. MiXCR, applied by TCRdb to the immunoSEQ multiplex PCR reads, yields one record per CDR3 protein. This sample carries 40,000 to 60,000 distinct CDR3 sequences, roughly 93% of them seen once, and the ten largest clones take less than 0.55%. Material for sequencing was CD8+ T cells from PBMCs. Every receptor here comes from a human donor with multiple sclerosis.

The rearrangement links TRBV6-5 to TRBJ1-5; 8 bases are a match to TRBD1. Germline CDR1 is MNHEY and CDR2 is SVGAGI. The CDR3 spans 16 residues. V lost 0 bases, J lost 3 bases, and 4 bases stayed unmatched. The CDR3 is CASSYSVTGANQPQHF. The CDR3 region has the DNA TGTGCCAGCAGTTACTCGGTGACAGGGGCCAATCAGCCCCAGCATTTT.

The chain uses TRBV6-4 and TRBJ2-7; 13 nucleotides agree with TRBD2. J gave up 6 bases and V 3 bases, and 5 bases lay outside the gene matches. Germline values: CDR1 MRHNA, CDR2 SNTAGT. This CDR3 is 15 amino acids long. In DNA, the CDR3 is TGTGCCAGCAGTGAGGGACTAGCGGGGCTCTGCGAGCAGTACTTC. Translating it yields CASSEGLAGLCEQYF.

This chain joins TRBV20-1 and TRBJ2-7; the D gene is possibly TRBD2 (7 bases). The CDR3 length is 14 residues. The germline V gene encodes CDR1 DFQATT and CDR2 SNEGSKA (reference sequence). Trimming removed 3 bases at V and 4 bases at J, with 16 bases between. The CDR3 DNA sequence: TGCAGTGCTAGTGAAATGGGGGGGCTATACGAGCAGTACTTC. This encodes CSASEMGGLYEQYF.

The chain employs TRBV4-1 and TRBJ1-1; D remains unclear. CDR3 length: 15 residues. The germline V and J ends were trimmed by 3 bases and 0 bases, with 11 bases remaining between them. Germline V gene lookup returns CDR1 MGHRA and CDR2 YSYEKL. Written as DNA, the CDR3 is TGCGCCAGCAGCCATCGGACGGCCCTGAACACTGAAGCTTTCTTT. Translated: CASSHRTALNTEAFF.

Only one count was recorded for this clonotype. The chain couples TRBV27 to TRBJ2-7, with D hard to call. The ends were cut back, 5 bases at V and 2 bases at J, with 10 bases in the middle. Germline V gene data show CDR1 as MNHEY and CDR2 as SMNVEV (reference sequence). This CDR3 is built from 13 residues. The CDR3 sequence: CASSPTPTYEQYF. The CDR3 nucleotides are TGTGCCAGCAGTCCGACTCCTACCTACGAGCAGTACTTC.

V and J are TRBV7-2 and TRBJ2-3; 8 bases are a match to TRBD2. The CDR3 totals 15 residues. Trimming removed 4 bases from V and 5 bases from J; junction bases left unmatched: 8. Germline-derived CDR1 and CDR2 are SGHTA and FQGNSA. The CDR3 region has the DNA TGTGCCAGCAGCTCCTCCGGGGGGGGTTTAGATACGCAGTATTTT. This codes for CASSSSGGGLDTQYF.

The rearrangement links TRBV6-5 to TRBJ2-7, with D perhaps TRBD1 (6 bases). This CDR3 spans 16 amino acids. The germline CDR1 and CDR2 sequences are MNHEY and SVGAGI. The V end lost 4 bases, the J end lost 0 bases, and 16 bases lay between the germline ends. CDR3 in DNA: TGTGCCAGCAGTTCCCTAGGGGGAGCGAGCTCCTACGAGCAGTACTTC. Encoded protein: CASSSLGGASSYEQYF.

The chain links TRBV27 to TRBJ2-6; D gene ambiguous. The CDR3 is 13 amino acids. The germline gives CDR1 MNHEY, CDR2 SMNVEV (reference sequence). The ends were cut back, 5 bases at V and 4 bases at J, with 6 bases in the middle. In DNA, the CDR3 is TGTGCCAGCAGTAACTTGGGGGCCAACGTCCTGACTTTC. Translation: CASSNLGANVLTF.

This clonotype is a singleton in its sample. The chain uses TRBV7-2 and TRBJ2-3; D gene uncertain. V was shortened by 1 base and J by 0 bases, with 11 bases between the two germline ends. This CDR3 has 16 amino acids. Germline V gives CDR1 SGHTA, CDR2 FQGNSA. CDR3 protein: CASSLGAVSSTDTQYF. CDR3 in DNA: TGTGCCAGCAGCTTAGGGGCGGTTTCTAGCACAGATACGCAGTATTTT.

J is TRBJ2-7 and V is TRBV12-3 or TRBV12-4; D perhaps matches TRBD1 (6 bases). Trimming pared 4 bases from V and 6 bases from J, leaving 16 bases between. The CDR3 contains 14 residues. CDR3 coding DNA: TGTGCCAGCAGTTCCGGGACACCTAACTCCGAGCAGTACTTC. This translates into CASSSGTPNSEQYF.

The chain couples TRBV27 to TRBJ1-2; D gene ambiguous. This CDR3 contains 15 residues. The V end was cut by 2 bases, the J end by 0 bases, with 10 bases between. Germline CDR1 MNHEY, CDR2 SMNVEV (reference sequence). The CDR3 DNA is TGTGCCAGCAGTTTAGACCGAAAAGCTAACTATGGCTACACCTTC. Protein: CASSLDRKANYGYTF.

This clonotype was seen only a few times. The rearrangement uses TRBV4-3 and TRBJ2-4; D is ambiguous. This CDR3 spans 13 amino acids. Germline CDR1 is LGHNA and CDR2 is YSLEER. V was trimmed by 0 bases and J by 8 bases, leaving 8 bases between them. The CDR3: CASSQDRSHIQYF. Written as DNA, the CDR3 is TGCGCCAGCAGCCAAGACAGGAGTCACATTCAGTACTTC.

The V gene is TRBV4-1, the J gene TRBJ1-1; D perhaps matches TRBD1 (5 bases). Looked up from germline, CDR1 is MGHRA and CDR2 is YSYEKL. This CDR3 has 14 amino acids. V lost 3 bases and J 6 bases, leaving 14 bases between the germline ends. The CDR3 reads CASSHVQRGAEAFF. In DNA form, the CDR3 reads TGCGCCAGCAGCCACGTCCAGCGGGGGGCTGAAGCTTTCTTT.

V gene TRBV4-2 combines with J gene TRBJ2-5, with 10 bases that match TRBD2. V shed 5 bases and J 2 bases; nucleotides not matched to a gene: 5. CDR3 length: 15 residues. In germline, CDR1 is LGHNA, CDR2 YNFKEQ. CDR3 nucleotide sequence: TGTGCCAGCAGCGTACTAGCGGGGAATCAAGAGACCCAGTACTTC. Residues: CASSVLAGNQETQYF.

The J gene is TRBJ2-1, the V gene TRBV27; tentatively, D is TRBD1 or TRBD2 (5 bases each). CDR3 length: 15 residues. CDR1 and CDR2 (germline): MNHEY, SMNVEV (reference sequence). V was clipped by 6 bases and J by 6 bases, with 18 bases between them. This chain's CDR3 is CASSHLGRKSNEQFF. The CDR3 DNA follows: TGTGCCAGCAGCCATTTGGGACGGAAATCCAATGAGCAGTTCTTC.

The chain couples TRBV29-1 to TRBJ2-1; possibly TRBD1 for D (6 bases). Germline-derived CDR1 and CDR2 are SQVTM and ANQGSEA. This CDR3 spans 14 amino acids. Trimming left V 7 bases short and J 7 bases short, with 20 bases between. CDR3 loop: CSAGFRDTQNEQFF. Written as DNA, the CDR3 is TGCAGCGCCGGATTCCGGGACACCCAAAATGAGCAGTTCTTC.

The chain joins TRBV12-3 or TRBV12-4 to TRBJ1-5, with a tentative D call TRBD1 (5 bases). The CDR3 runs 16 residues. Trimming removed 3 bases at V and 0 bases at J, with 12 bases between. In DNA, the CDR3 is TGTGCCAGCAGTTTCTCCCCAGGGTTTAGCAATCAGCCCCAGCATTTT. As protein: CASSFSPGFSNQPQHF.

V is TRBV6-5 and J is TRBJ2-2, with D unclear. This CDR3 contains 13 residues. V lost 8 bases, J lost 1 base, and 8 bases lay in between. Looked up from germline, CDR1 is MNHEY and CDR2 is SVGAGI. CDR3 in DNA: TGTGCCAGCCGTATCTTGAACACCGGGGAGCTGTTTTTT. Protein sequence: CASRILNTGELFF.

The chain has TRBV6-2 or TRBV6-3 and TRBJ2-7, with 8 bases fitting TRBD1. This CDR3 has 14 amino acids. Germline CDR1 reads MNHEY; CDR2 reads SVGEGT. V shed 10 bases, J shed 3 bases, and the junction held 11 bases outside the gene matches. In nucleotides, the CDR3 is TGTGCCACGTTACCCGGGACAGGACGCTACGAGCAGTACTTC. Amino acids: CATLPGTGRYEQYF.

The rearrangement uses TRBV19 and TRBJ2-7; 10 bases line up with TRBD1. This CDR3 spans 12 amino acids. The germline V gene encodes CDR1 LNHDA and CDR2 SQIVND (reference sequence). The V and J ends lost 9 bases and 3 bases, in that order; junction bases with no gene match: 2. DNA of the CDR3: TGTGCCAGAAGGGACAGGGGCTACGAGCAGTACTTC. Protein: CARRDRGYEQYF.